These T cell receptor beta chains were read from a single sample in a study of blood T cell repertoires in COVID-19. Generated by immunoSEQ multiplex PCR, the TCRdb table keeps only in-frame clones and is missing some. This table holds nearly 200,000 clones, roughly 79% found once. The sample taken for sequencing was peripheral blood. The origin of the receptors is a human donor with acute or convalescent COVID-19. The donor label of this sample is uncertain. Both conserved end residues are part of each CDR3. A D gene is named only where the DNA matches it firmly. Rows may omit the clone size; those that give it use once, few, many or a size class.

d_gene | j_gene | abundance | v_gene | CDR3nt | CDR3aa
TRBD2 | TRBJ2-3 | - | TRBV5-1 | TGCGCCAGCAGCTTGGGGCGGGAGGGAGATACGCAGTATTTT | CASSLGREGDTQYF
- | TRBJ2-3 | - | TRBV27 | TGTGCCAGCAGTTCAACCCCCCAATCGACAGTTAGCACAGATACGCAGTATTTT | CASSSTPQSTVSTDTQYF
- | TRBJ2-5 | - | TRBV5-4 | TGTGCCAGCAGCTTGGCGGGAGCGCAAGAGACCCAGTACTTC | CASSLAGAQETQYF
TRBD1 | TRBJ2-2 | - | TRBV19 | TGTGCCAGTAGTACACGGACAGGGCTGAACACCGGGGAGCTGTTTTTT | CASSTRTGLNTGELFF
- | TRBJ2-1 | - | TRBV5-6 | TGTGCCAGCAGCTTCCTCTACAATGAGCAGTTCTTC | CASSFLYNEQFF
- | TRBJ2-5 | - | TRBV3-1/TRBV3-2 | TGTGCCAGCAGCCAAGATTGGGAGTTAGAGACCCAGTACTTC | CASSQDWELETQYF
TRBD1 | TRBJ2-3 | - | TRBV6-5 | TGTGCCATCCGGACAGGCCCTAGCACAGATACGCAGTATTTT | CAIRTGPSTDTQYF
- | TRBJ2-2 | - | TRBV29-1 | TGCAGCGTTGCAGCAGGGAACACCGGGGAGCTGTTTTTT | CSVAAGNTGELFF
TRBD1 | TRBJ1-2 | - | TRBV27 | TGTGCCAGCAGCCTACAGGGGGCGCGAGGCTACACCTTC | CASSLQGARGYTF
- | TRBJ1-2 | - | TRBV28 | TGTGCCAGCAGCCGCCCGGGCGGGGGTAACTATGGCTACACCTTC | CASSRPGGGNYGYTF
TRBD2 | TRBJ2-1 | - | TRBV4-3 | TGCGCCAGCAGCCAAGGCACTAGCGGGGACAATGAGCAGTTCTTC | CASSQGTSGDNEQFF
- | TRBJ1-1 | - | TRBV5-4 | TGTGCCAGCAGCTTGCGCGCGGCGAACACTGAAGCTTTCTTT | CASSLRAANTEAFF
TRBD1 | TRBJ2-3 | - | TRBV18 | TGTGCCAGCTCAACAACAGGGGCCACAGATACGCAGTATTTT | CASSTTGATDTQYF
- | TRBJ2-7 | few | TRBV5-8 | TGTGCCAGCAGAAAAGGGACTTACTACGAGCAGTACTTC | CASRKGTYYEQYF
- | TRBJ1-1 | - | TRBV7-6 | TGTGCCAGCAGCTCCCGCCAGGACACTGAAGCTTTCTTT | CASSSRQDTEAFF
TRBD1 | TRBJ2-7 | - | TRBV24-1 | TGTGCCACCAGTGATCCAGACAGGGGTTCGAGCTCCTACGAGCAGTACTTC | CATSDPDRGSSSYEQYF
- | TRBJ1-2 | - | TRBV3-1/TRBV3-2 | TGTGCCAGCAGCCAGACAGTAAGTGGCTACACCTTC | CASSQTVSGYTF
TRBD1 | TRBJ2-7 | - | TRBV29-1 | TGCAGCGTTGGCGTGGGACAGGGGGCATACGAGCAGTACTTC | CSVGVGQGAYEQYF
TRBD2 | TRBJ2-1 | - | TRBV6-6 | TGTGCCAGCAGTCGATCTACCTGGACTAGCGGGAAAGGCAATGAGCAGTTCTTC | CASSRSTWTSGKGNEQFF
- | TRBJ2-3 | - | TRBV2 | TGTGCCAGCAGCCCGACAGGTTTCACAGATACGCAGTATTTT | CASSPTGFTDTQYF
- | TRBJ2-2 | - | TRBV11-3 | TGTGCCAGCAGCTTGGGGGGACAGCCAACCGGGGAGCTGTTTTTT | CASSLGGQPTGELFF
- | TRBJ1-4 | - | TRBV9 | TGTGCCAGCAGCAAGACGGCGGGGAAAGGAGAAAAACTGTTTTTT | CASSKTAGKGEKLFF
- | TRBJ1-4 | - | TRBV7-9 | TGTGCCAGCAGCTTAAGAACAGGGAATGAAAAACTGTTTTTT | CASSLRTGNEKLFF
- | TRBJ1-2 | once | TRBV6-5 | TGTGCCAGCGCCCTACGATCGGGGGATGGCTACACCTTC | CASALRSGDGYTF
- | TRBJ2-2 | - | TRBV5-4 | TGTGCCAGCAGTAGCGGGACAGGGATCAACACCGGGGAGCTGTTTTTT | CASSSGTGINTGELFF
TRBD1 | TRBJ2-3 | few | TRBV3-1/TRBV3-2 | TGTGCCAGCAGCTTCTGGACGGGACAGTACACAGATACGCAGTATTTT | CASSFWTGQYTDTQYF
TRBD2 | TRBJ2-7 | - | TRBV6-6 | TGTGCCAGCAGTTCCCGCAGCGGGAGCCACTACGAGCAGTACTTC | CASSSRSGSHYEQYF
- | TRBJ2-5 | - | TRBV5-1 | TGCGCCAGCAGCTCCACGGGACTCCCGACGGAGACCCAGTACTTC | CASSSTGLPTETQYF
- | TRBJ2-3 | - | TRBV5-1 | TGCGCCAGCAGCTTCGGACAGAGCACAGATACGCAGTATTTT | CASSFGQSTDTQYF
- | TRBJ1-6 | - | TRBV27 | TGTGCCAGCCGGTCTACAACAGGGAGCCGCAATTCACCCCTCCACTTT | CASRSTTGSRNSPLHF
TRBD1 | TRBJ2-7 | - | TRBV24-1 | TGTGCCACCAGCCCGGGACAGGGGAGCTACGAGCAGTACTTC | CATSPGQGSYEQYF
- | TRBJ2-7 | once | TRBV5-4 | TGTGCCAGCAGCAAGTCAGCGGGCAACTACGAGCAGTACTTC | CASSKSAGNYEQYF
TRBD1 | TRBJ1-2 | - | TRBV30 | TGTGCCTGGAGTGTACAGGGGGATGGCTACACCTTC | CAWSVQGDGYTF
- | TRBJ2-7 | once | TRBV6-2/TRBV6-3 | TGTGCCAGCAGCCGAGAGGGCTACGAGCAGTACTTC | CASSREGYEQYF